Included here is one TCR beta chain sequence, with context. No antigen is known for it. The data were obtained in a study of cytomegalovirus exposure and HLA in healthy donors. Study overall: Ancestry clustering placed around 80% of approximately 420 genotyped donors in the Caucasian-associated cluster.

Whole-study findings and limits: A later analysis linked fewer than 20,000 TCR beta sequences to HLA alleles at 0.05 false discovery rate. V- and J-gene trimming in TCR beta was tied to a missense DCLRE1C variant by an analysis performed later. Most subjects had HLA-A and HLA-B alleles reportedly predicted accurately by TCR beta sequences.

Primers for the PCR totalled 60 Vbeta and 13 Jbeta. Some clones are missing from TCRdb's copy, which holds only in-frame ones; the method was immunoSEQ multiplex PCR. The repertoire consists of about 120,000 clones, with over 60% occurring once and the leading ten covering 2.7%. V was pared by 5 bases and J by 5 bases, with 16 bases of the junction left unmatched. The CDR3 spans 17 residues. Germline V gene data show CDR1 as MNHEY and CDR2 as SMNVEV (reference sequence). The origin of this receptor is a woman aged 35 to 49 in good health and CMV-seropositive. V and J are TRBV27 and TRBJ1-1; 8 bases line up with TRBD1. Sequenced sample: PBMCs. CDR3 residues: CASSTRQGTAMRTEAFF. The DNA of the CDR3 is TGTGCCAGCAGTACTCGACAGGGGACGGCGATGAGGACTGAAGCTTTCTTT.